This TCR beta chain was recorded in a study of post-analysis software for immune sequencing data. The TCR beta cDNA libraries contained unique molecular identifiers. T cells numbering about 0.9 to 11 million yielded some 480,000 cDNA molecules. TCRdb processed the PCR reads anew with MiXCR; each CDR3 protein has one entry. Of 350,000 to 450,000 distinct CDR3 sequences detected, roughly 30% appear once; the ten largest clones hold around 15%. The receptor was derived from a girl aged 10-17 years with multiple sclerosis. Sequenced material: blood.

In nucleotides, the CDR3 is TGCGCCAGCAAGCGGGCTTTAACGGGGGGCTCATACAATGAGCAGTTCTTC. Translating gives CASKRALTGGSYNEQFF. The chain couples TRBV5-1 to TRBJ2-1; tentatively, D is TRBD2 (7 bases). Germline V gene lookup returns CDR1 SGHRS and CDR2 YFSETQ. The CDR3 has 17 amino acids. The V gene lost 6 bases and the J gene lost 4 bases, with 23 bases spanning the gap.